This TCR beta chain came from a study of blood T cell repertoires in COVID-19. Overall study context: The United States, Italy and Spain provided the acute and convalescent COVID-19 samples. PBMCs, B-cell-depleted T cells, or T cells were the source of the cDNA or gDNA that made up the material.

Seattle's enrolled individuals joined amid active infection and were then monitored longitudinally. Trimming took 5 bases from V and 4 from J; bases not matched to a gene: 6. From germline, CDR1 is LNHNV and CDR2 YYDKDF (reference sequence). This CDR3 contains 15 residues. Original methodology: From reference gene primer amplification, estimates of nucleated cell counts were derived. The protocol was immunoSEQ multiplex PCR, while the TCRdb copy is restricted to in-frame clones and leaves out a portion. V, J and clone size reflect that table, while D and trimming were determined from the DNA. The data hold 180,000 or so clones, with approximately 80% observed a single time.

The clonotype was recovered from a woman in her thirties or forties with COVID-19, enrolled during active disease. Sequences were obtained from peripheral blood. The chain carries TRBV15 and TRBJ2-2, with TRBD2 matching 8 bases. The DNA for the CDR3 is TGTGCCACCAGCCCAAGCGGGGGAGGCACCGGGGAGCTGTTTTTT. Protein product: CATSPSGGGTGELFF.